This T cell receptor (beta chain) emerged from a study of T cells in Graves' hyperthyroidism and ophthalmopathy. Uncontrolled infection, other autoimmune disease, pregnancy or lactation excluded patients. On the basis of clinical symptoms, serum thyroxine and TRAb, thyroid ultrasound and orbital computed tomography, diagnoses were made. This CDR3 region has 15 residues. V shed 6 bases, J shed 4 bases, and the junction held 10 bases outside the gene matches. The study, taken as a whole, reports: The model identified upcoming ophthalmopathy a median approximately six months ahead of onset.

With respect to this clonotype: Its antigen is undetermined.

Amplification yielded TCR beta CDR3 regions, with RNA transcripts as the source. The TCR CDR3 was amplified in a first-round RT-PCR using the HTBI primer set. TCRdb fed the multiplex PCR reads into MiXCR, producing one record per CDR3 protein. Among 480,000 or so distinct CDR3 sequences listed, approximately 14% were seen once. Input material: blood. This sequence was found in a woman aged 18-29 years with Graves' hyperthyroidism. The chain joins TRBV12-3 or TRBV12-4 to TRBJ2-5, with TRBD2 identical over 8 bases. The chain's CDR3 is CASSSPGTRGETQYF. CDR3 bases: TGTGCCAGCAGCTCCCCCGGGACTAGGGGAGAGACCCAGTACTTC.